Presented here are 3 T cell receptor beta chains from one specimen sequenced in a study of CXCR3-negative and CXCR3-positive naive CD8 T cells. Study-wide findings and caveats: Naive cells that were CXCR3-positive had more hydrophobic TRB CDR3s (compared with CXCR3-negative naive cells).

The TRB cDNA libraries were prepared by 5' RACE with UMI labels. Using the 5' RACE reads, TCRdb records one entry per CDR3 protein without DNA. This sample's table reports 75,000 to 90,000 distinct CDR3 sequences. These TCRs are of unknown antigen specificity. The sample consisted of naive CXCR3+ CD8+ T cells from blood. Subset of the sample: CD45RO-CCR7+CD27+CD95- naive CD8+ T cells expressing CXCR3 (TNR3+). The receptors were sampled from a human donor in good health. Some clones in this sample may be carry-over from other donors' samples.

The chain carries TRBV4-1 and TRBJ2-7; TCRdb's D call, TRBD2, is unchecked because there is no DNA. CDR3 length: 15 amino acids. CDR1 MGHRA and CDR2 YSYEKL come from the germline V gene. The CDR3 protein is CASSQARADRYEQYF.

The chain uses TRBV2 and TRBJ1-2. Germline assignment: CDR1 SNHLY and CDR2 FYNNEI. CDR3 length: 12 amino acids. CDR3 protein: CASSPLNYGYTF. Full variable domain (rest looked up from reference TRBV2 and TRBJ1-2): EPEVTQTPSHQVTQMGQEVILRCVPISNHLYFYWYRQILGQKVEFLVSFYNNEISEKSEIFDDQFSVERPDGSNFTLKIRSTKLEDSAMYFCASSPLNYGYTFGSGTRLTVV.

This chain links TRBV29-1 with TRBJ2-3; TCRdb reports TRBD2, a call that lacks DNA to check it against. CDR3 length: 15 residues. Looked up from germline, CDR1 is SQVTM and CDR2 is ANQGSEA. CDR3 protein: CSGYSGTVPTDTQYF.